The subject of this entry is one TCR beta chain. Its antigen is still unknown. These data originate in a study of monozygotic twins with inflammatory bowel disease. General study findings and limits: Support for a single strong signal or clonotype associated with IBD was absent.

Staff drew a roughly 2.5 ml blood sample from each donor. With eight separate reactions per sample, the authors made cDNA. Template switching appended UMIs that held a 6-nucleotide sample barcode. TCRdb reworked the 5' RACE reads into one entry per CDR3 protein, no DNA. With some 200,000 distinct CDR3 sequences in the sample, the ten largest clones hold approximately 1.6%. From germline, CDR1 is MNHEY and CDR2 SVGEGT. This CDR3 is built from 14 residues. This rearrangement joins TRBV6-2 or TRBV6-3 to TRBJ2-5. This receptor was identified in a human donor with ulcerative colitis or Crohn's disease, or a healthy co-twin of an affected twin (not recorded which). Sequenced: blood. The CDR3 sequence: CASSYQQVRETQYF.